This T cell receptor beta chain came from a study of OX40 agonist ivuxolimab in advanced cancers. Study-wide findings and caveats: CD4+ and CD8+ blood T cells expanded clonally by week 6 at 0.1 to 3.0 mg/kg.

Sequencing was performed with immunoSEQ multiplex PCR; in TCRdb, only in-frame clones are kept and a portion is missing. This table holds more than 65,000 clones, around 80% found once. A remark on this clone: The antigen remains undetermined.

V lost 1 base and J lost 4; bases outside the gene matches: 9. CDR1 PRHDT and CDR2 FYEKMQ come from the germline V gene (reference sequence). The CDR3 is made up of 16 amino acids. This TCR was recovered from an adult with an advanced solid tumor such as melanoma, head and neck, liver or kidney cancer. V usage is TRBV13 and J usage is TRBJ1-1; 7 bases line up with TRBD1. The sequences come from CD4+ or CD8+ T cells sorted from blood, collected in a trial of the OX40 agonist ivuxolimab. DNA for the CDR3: TGTGCCAGCAGCTTAGTTCTCAGGGGGAGATTCACTGAAGCTTTCTTT. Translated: CASSLVLRGRFTEAFF.